The clone carrying this T cell receptor (beta chain) was detected only a few times. The data originate from a study of blood T cells in healthy people across ages. Collection of about 9.4 milliliters of peripheral blood was performed for each donor. Sample-barcoded 5' priming and a J-beta primer mix drove a second PCR of 7 to 11 cycles. One entry per CDR3 protein, called by TCRdb with MiXCR from the 5' RACE reads. The sample records some 1.5 million distinct CDR3 sequences, roughly 30% being singletons. Germline assignment: CDR1 SQVTM and CDR2 ANQGSEA. V lost 7 bases to trimming and J lost 4 bases, with 8 bases between them. The CDR3 covers 11 residues.

V and J are TRBV29-1 and TRBJ2-1, with D uncertain. The receptor was derived from a woman in her 30s in good health. Specimen: blood. The CDR3 bases are TGCAGCGGGAACAAGTACAATGAGCAGTTCTTC. Translated: CSGNKYNEQFF.